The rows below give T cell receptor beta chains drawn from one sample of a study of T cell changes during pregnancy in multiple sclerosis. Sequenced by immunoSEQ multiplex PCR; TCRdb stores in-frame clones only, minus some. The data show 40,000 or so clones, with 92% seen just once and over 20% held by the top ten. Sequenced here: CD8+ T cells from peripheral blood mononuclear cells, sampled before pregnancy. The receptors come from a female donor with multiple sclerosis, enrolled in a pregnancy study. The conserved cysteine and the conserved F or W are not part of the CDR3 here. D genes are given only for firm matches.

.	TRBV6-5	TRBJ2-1	ASSYGGGGNEQF
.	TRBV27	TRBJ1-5	ASSFSPGMKPQH
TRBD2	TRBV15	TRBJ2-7	ATSRPPPSGRVDEQY
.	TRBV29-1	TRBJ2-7	SLIGGLVTYEQY
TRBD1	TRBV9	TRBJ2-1	ASTSGTGRNEQF
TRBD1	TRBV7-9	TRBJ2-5	ASSSPLGQQETQY
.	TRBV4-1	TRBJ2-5	ASSQGPHTETQY
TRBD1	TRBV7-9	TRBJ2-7	ASSSGQGATYEQY
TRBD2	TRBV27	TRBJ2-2	ATSPGLAGELF
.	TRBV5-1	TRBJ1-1	ASSLGGQYTEAF
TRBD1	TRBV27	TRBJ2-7	ASSSRTGVGYEQY
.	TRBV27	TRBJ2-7	ASSFRRGSYEQY
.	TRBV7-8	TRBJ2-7	ASSLFIWAGRDEQY
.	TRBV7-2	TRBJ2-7	ASSSTRRNSYEQY
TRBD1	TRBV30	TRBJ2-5	ACSTGGETQY
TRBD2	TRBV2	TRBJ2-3	ASSDIGSGGAADTQY
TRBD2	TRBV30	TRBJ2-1	AWSWVRGVYNEQF
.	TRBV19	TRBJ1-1	ASTGRVSYTEAF
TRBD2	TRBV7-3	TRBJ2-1	ASSSGGRRSYNEQF
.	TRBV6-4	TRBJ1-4	ASSARGNEKLF
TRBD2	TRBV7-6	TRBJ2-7	ASSSGTSSPYEQY
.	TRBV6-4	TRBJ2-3	ASNFLFTDTQY
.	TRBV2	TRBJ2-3	AAGLPLTDTQY
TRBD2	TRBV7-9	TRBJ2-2	AARTAGGTGELF
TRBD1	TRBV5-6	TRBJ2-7	ASSLGDRLDEQY
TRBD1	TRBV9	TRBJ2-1	ASSETGTGRRAQF
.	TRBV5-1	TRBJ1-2	ASSSDRGYGYT
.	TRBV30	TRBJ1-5	AWSPSGNQPQH
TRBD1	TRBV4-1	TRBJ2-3	ASSPRDSGTDTQY
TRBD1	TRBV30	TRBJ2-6	AWDSTGLGANVLT
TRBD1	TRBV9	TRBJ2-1	ASSGGRGLKNEQF
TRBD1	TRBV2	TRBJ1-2	ASSDRTGGVYGYT
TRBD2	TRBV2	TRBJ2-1	ASSEGSGGWNEQF
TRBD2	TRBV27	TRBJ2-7	ASAWSGGNEQY
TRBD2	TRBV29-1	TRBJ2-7	SVASGAYEQY